These 5 T cell receptor beta chains came from one sample sequenced in a study of cytomegalovirus exposure and HLA in healthy donors. The PCR employed 60 Vbeta primers together with 13 Jbeta primers. Only in-frame clones appear in the TCRdb table, and some are missing; sequencing was by immunoSEQ multiplex PCR. The table records about 200,000 clones, over 70% of them present only once. Sequenced sample: PBMCs. These receptors were taken from a boy under 10 years old in good health and CMV-seronegative.

The genes are TRBV19 and TRBJ2-5, with D possibly being TRBD2 (6 bases). V was clipped by 6 bases and J by 3 bases, with 8 bases between them. The CDR3 spans 12 residues. CDR1 and CDR2 from the germline V gene are LNHDA and SQIVND (reference sequence). The DNA of the CDR3 is TGTGCCAGTAGAGGAGGGAAAGAGACCCAGTACTTC. It is translated as CASRGGKETQYF.

This chain uses TRBV6-5 with TRBJ1-2; the match to TRBD1 covers 8 bases. CDR1 and CDR2 from the germline V gene are MNHEY and SVGAGI. This CDR3 region has 14 residues. Trimming removed 4 bases from V and 5 bases from J; junction bases left unmatched: 6. Here the CDR3 reads CASSFLTGVYGYTF. CDR3 bases: TGTGCCAGCAGTTTCCTGACAGGGGTTTATGGCTACACCTTC.

The V gene is TRBV15, the J gene TRBJ2-2; D remains unclear. CDR3 length: 15 amino acids. Germline V gene lookup returns CDR1 LNHNV and CDR2 YYDKDF (reference sequence). V lost 0 bases and J lost 4, with 9 bases in between. The chain's CDR3 is CATSRDRSVTGELFF. The CDR3 DNA follows: TGTGCCACCAGCAGAGATCGGAGCGTCACCGGGGAGCTGTTTTTT.

V and J are TRBV15 and TRBJ2-1; D is perhaps TRBD2 (6 bases). Germline CDR1 reads LNHNV; CDR2 reads YYDKDF (reference sequence). CDR3 length: 14 residues. V was trimmed by 4 bases and J by 0 bases, leaving 7 bases between them. The chain's CDR3 is CATSTGSSYNEQFF. In DNA, the CDR3 is TGTGCCACCAGCACCGGGAGCTCCTACAATGAGCAGTTCTTC.

The chain joins TRBV5-1 to TRBJ1-2; 8 bases line up with TRBD1. J was trimmed by 4 bases and V by 3 bases; bases with no gene match: 5. Germline-derived CDR1 and CDR2 are SGHRS and YFSETQ. The CDR3 consists of 14 residues. For the CDR3, the DNA is TGCGCCAGCAGCTCCGGACAGGGTGCCTATGGCTACACCTTC. This sequence encodes CASSSGQGAYGYTF.